The T cell receptor beta chain under discussion was sequenced for a study of cytomegalovirus exposure and HLA in healthy donors. Study outcomes and limitations: Among donors in an Asian-associated ancestry cluster, a later analysis reportedly found fewer N-insertions than the approximately 670-donor mean. In presence/absence analyses, roughly uniform sequencing depth across donors was assumed. Some public TCRs appeared in many individuals, while most sequences were rare.

Remarks on this clone: Its antigen is still unknown.

The primer mix had 60 Vbeta and 13 Jbeta primers. Clones were read by immunoSEQ multiplex PCR, and TCRdb kept only the in-frame ones, dropping some. The sample consists of approximately 210,000 clones, over 80% of them appearing once. Healthy bone marrow donors made up the donors. Sequencing was done on a sample of PBMCs. The receptor was isolated from a man aged 25-40 years in good health and CMV-seronegative.

The CDR3 is CASSPQIHTETQYF. The CDR3 DNA reads as TGTGCCAGCAGCCCCCAGATTCATACAGAGACCCAGTACTTC. The gene calls are TRBV6-5 and TRBJ2-5; D gene ambiguous. The CDR3 is made up of 14 amino acids. Germline CDR1 is MNHEY and CDR2 is SVGAGI. Deletions cut 6 bases from V and 4 bases from J, with 15 bases between.